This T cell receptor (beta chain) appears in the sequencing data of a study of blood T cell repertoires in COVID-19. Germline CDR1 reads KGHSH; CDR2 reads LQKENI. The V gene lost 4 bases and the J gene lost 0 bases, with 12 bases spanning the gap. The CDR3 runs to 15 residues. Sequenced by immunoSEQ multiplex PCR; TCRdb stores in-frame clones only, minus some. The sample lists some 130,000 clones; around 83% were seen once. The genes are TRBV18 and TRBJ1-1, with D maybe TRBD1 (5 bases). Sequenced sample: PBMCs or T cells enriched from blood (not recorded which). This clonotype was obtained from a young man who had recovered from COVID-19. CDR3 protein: CASSRWGLMNTEAFF. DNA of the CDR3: TGTGCCAGCTCACGATGGGGCCTAATGAACACTGAAGCTTTCTTT. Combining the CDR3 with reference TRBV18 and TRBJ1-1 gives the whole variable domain NAGVMQNPRHLVRRRGQEARLRCSPMKGHSHVYWYRQLPEEGLKFMVYLQKENIIDESGMPKERFSAEFPKEGPSILRIQQVVRGDSAAYFCASSRWGLMNTEAFFGQGTRLTVV.